The clone carrying this T cell receptor beta chain was observed once. Assay: immunoSEQ multiplex PCR; the TCRdb copy retains only in-frame clones and omits some. There are more than 15,000 clones in the sample; 73% occur only once, and 21% lies in the top ten. This sample is drawn from a study of somatic mutations in cytotoxic T cells in rheumatoid arthritis. Trimming removed 4 bases from V and 7 bases from J; junction bases left unmatched: 16. The CDR3 length is 17 residues. CDR1 LGHNA and CDR2 YNFKEQ come from the germline V gene. The sequence was obtained from a woman aged 60-75 years in good health. Material for sequencing was CD8+ T cells sorted from blood. The chain is built from TRBV4-2 and TRBJ2-5, with 9 bases lining up with TRBD2. As DNA, the CDR3 is TGTGCCAGCAGCCCACCTCCGACTAGCGGCACCTCTGGGACCCAGTACTTC. This encodes CASSPPPTSGTSGTQYF.